Below are 27 T cell receptor beta chains sequenced from a single sample in a study of CD8 T cells in ankylosing spondylitis (dated by TCRdb to the late 2010s). The receptor library was made with 5' RACE. The sequencer was an Illumina HiSeq 2500. TCRdb reran the public reads through fastp at Q25 and MiXCR, keeping productive beta chains. Records with the same CDR3 protein are collapsed into one entry carrying the most frequent genes and DNA. The sample includes about 160,000 distinct CDR3 sequences, with around a tenth observed a single time. The biggest ten clones account for around 16% of the sample. The specimen sequenced was blood, either unsorted or a sorted T cell fraction (not recorded which). The receptor source for this set is a female donor with ankylosing spondylitis or in good health (not recorded which).

This clonotype turned up a few times. This chain joins TRBV6-5 and TRBJ2-5; D not certain. The CDR3 is 14 residues long. The ends were cut back, 4 bases at V and 5 bases at J, with 14 bases in the middle. The germline gives CDR1 MNHEY, CDR2 SVGAGI. The CDR3 DNA is TGTGCCAGCAGTTCGACGGGTATAGGGGAGACCCAGTACTTC. It yields the protein CASSSTGIGETQYF.

The table lists this clonotype with a few counts. CDR3 protein: CASSSGEKGAEAFF. CDR3 coding DNA: TGTGCCAGCTCATCCGGGGAGAAGGGGGCTGAAGCTTTCTTT. The gene calls are TRBV18 and TRBJ1-1; D is possibly TRBD1 (6 bases). The CDR3 runs 14 residues. The germline CDR1 and CDR2 sequences are KGHSH and LQKENI. V lost 5 bases to trimming and J lost 6 bases, with 16 bases between them.

This clonotype has just a few counts. The genes are TRBV13 and TRBJ1-5, with no clear D. The CDR3 runs to 12 residues. V lost 0 bases, J lost 8 bases, and 5 bases lay in between. Germline assignment: CDR1 PRHDT and CDR2 FYEKMQ (reference sequence). The DNA for the CDR3 is TGTGCCAGCAGCTTAGGGGGGAAGCCCCAGCATTTT. Translated, it gives CASSLGGKPQHF.

This clonotype was detected many times. The chain carries TRBV20-1 and TRBJ2-1; TRBD1 might be the D (5 bases). V was pared by 3 bases and J by 3 bases, with 12 bases between. The CDR3 loop spans 14 amino acids. Germline CDR1 is DFQATT and CDR2 is SNEGSKA (reference sequence). The CDR3 spells CSARGRGRYNEQFF. CDR3 nucleotides: TGCAGTGCTAGGGGGCGAGGCCGCTACAATGAGCAGTTCTTC.

This clonotype was picked up many times. V gene TRBV12-3 or TRBV12-4 combines with J gene TRBJ2-1; no clear D gene. The V end was cut by 6 bases, the J end by 12 bases, with 12 bases between. The CDR3 extends over 11 amino acids. CDR3 nucleotides: TGTGCCAGCAGCCTCTCCCGTATGCAGTTCTTC. Amino acids: CASSLSRMQFF.

The gene calls are TRBV7-7 and TRBJ2-3; the match to TRBD2 covers 11 bases. This CDR3 is built from 15 residues. Germline values: CDR1 SSHAT, CDR2 FNYEAQ (reference sequence). The CDR3: CDSSEGLADTDTQYF. Here the CDR3 DNA reads TGTGATAGCAGCGAGGGACTAGCGGACACAGATACGCAGTATTTT.

V gene TRBV15 combines with J gene TRBJ2-3; 8 positions agree with TRBD2. Looked up from germline, CDR1 is LNHNV and CDR2 is YYDKDF (reference sequence). Germline trimming cut 6 bases from V and 6 bases from J; bases unmatched to any gene: 11. The CDR3 is 15 amino acids. The CDR3 region has the DNA TGTGCCACCAGTCTGGTAGCGGGGCGCCCGGATACGCAGTATTTT. It is translated as CATSLVAGRPDTQYF.

There are a few counts of this clonotype. CDR3 sequence: CASSYPGTGDGYTF. The CDR3 bases are TGCGCCAGCAGTTATCCGGGCACAGGGGATGGCTACACCTTC. The V and J genes are TRBV5-1 and TRBJ1-2, with 7 bases identical to TRBD1. With V trimmed by 5 bases and J by 6 bases, 10 bases remained unmatched. In germline, CDR1 is SGHRS, CDR2 YFSETQ. The CDR3 consists of 14 residues.

The CDR3 DNA reads as TGCAGTGCTAGAGACGGGACCTTCGATCAGCCCCAGCATTTT. It is translated as CSARDGTFDQPQHF. This chain links TRBV20-1 with TRBJ1-5; D is possibly TRBD1 (5 bases). CDR1 and CDR2 from the germline V gene are DFQATT and SNEGSKA (reference sequence). CDR3 size: 14 residues. With 0 bases removed from V and 5 bases from J, the gap between germline ends came to 11 bases.

This clonotype was seen more than once but under ten times. The genes are TRBV10-3 and TRBJ2-3; tentative D call: TRBD2 (5 bases). Germline CDR1 and CDR2: ENHRY and SYGVKD. This CDR3 is built from 15 residues. The V end was cut by 3 bases, the J end by 2 bases, with 12 bases between. The CDR3 coding sequence is TGTGCCATCAGTGACCGAGCGGAGCCCACAGATACGCAGTATTTT. Amino acid sequence: CAISDRAEPTDTQYF.

This clonotype turned up a few times. The chain recombines TRBV6-2 or TRBV6-3 with TRBJ2-1; D unclear. The germline V gene has CDR1 MNHEY and CDR2 SVGEGT. CDR3 length: 13 amino acids. V was clipped by 6 bases and J by 7 bases, with 13 bases between them. CDR3 sequence reads: CASSTHLLNEQFF. The CDR3 nucleotides read TGTGCCAGCAGCACCCACCTTTTAAATGAGCAGTTCTTC.

V gene TRBV6-2 or TRBV6-3 combines with J gene TRBJ2-1, with 10 bases lining up with TRBD2. This CDR3 region has 19 residues. Germline V gene sequence: CDR1 MNHEY, CDR2 SVGEGT. V was pared by 1 base and J by 0 bases, with 9 bases of the junction left unmatched. DNA of the CDR3: TGTGCCAGCAGTTACTGGGGTGGACTAGCGGAGGGCTCCTACAATGAGCAGTTCTTC. Residues: CASSYWGGLAEGSYNEQFF.

J is TRBJ2-2 and V is TRBV7-9, with 7 bases that match TRBD2. J was trimmed by 0 bases and V by 5 bases; bases with no gene match: 6. The CDR3 is made up of 16 amino acids. Germline CDR1 reads SEHNR; CDR2 reads FQNEAQ (reference sequence). CDR3 coding DNA: TGTGCCAGCAGCGAAGCAGCGGGAACGAACACCGGGGAGCTGTTTTTT. Translating it yields CASSEAAGTNTGELFF.

The rearrangement uses TRBV10-2 and TRBJ2-1; possibly TRBD2 for D (5 bases). Between the trimmed V and J ends, which lost 0 bases and 8 bases, there was a span of 11 bases. Germline V gives CDR1 WSHSY, CDR2 SAAADI. This CDR3 is 14 amino acids long. The CDR3 reads CASSESRLAHEQFF. The DNA for the CDR3 is TGCGCCAGCAGTGAGTCAAGGCTAGCCCATGAGCAGTTCTTC.

This clonotype was counted between two and nine times. The chain carries TRBV6-2 or TRBV6-3 and TRBJ2-1, with D possibly TRBD2 on 6 matching bases. The CDR3 is 14 amino acids. Germline V gives CDR1 MNHEY, CDR2 SVGEGT. Trimming cost V 4 bases and J 7 bases, with 14 bases left between them. The DNA for the CDR3 is TGTGCCAGCAGTTCCCTTAATGGGAGGAATGAGCAGTTCTTC. Amino acids: CASSSLNGRNEQFF.

In this sample, this clonotype turned up a few times. The chain couples TRBV13 to TRBJ2-1; 7 positions agree with TRBD1. CDR1 is PRHDT, CDR2 FYEKMQ, per germline (reference sequence). The V and J ends lost 1 base and 5 bases, in that order; junction bases with no gene match: 5. This CDR3 region has 15 residues. In DNA, the CDR3 is TGTGCCAGCAGCTTAGAGACAGGGAGCAACAATGAGCAGTTCTTC. Its protein product is CASSLETGSNNEQFF.

Ten or more counts support this clonotype. This chain joins TRBV28 and TRBJ2-1; D might be TRBD2 (6 bases). Trimming left V 2 bases short and J 9 bases short, with 14 bases between. The CDR3 runs 14 residues. Germline V gene sequence: CDR1 MDHEN, CDR2 SYDVKM. In nucleotides, the CDR3 is TGTGCCAGCAGTTTAGACGGGAGTGGTGTTGAGCAGTTCTTC. Translating it yields CASSLDGSGVEQFF. Drawing the rest from reference TRBV28 and TRBJ2-1, the complete variable domain is DVKVTQSSRYLVKRTGEKVFLECVQDMDHENMFWYRQDPGLGLRLIYFSYDVKMKEKGDIPEGYSVSREKKERFSLILESASTNQTSMYLCASSLDGSGVEQFFGPGTRLTVL.

This clonotype has more than one count but fewer than ten. In nucleotides, the CDR3 is TGTGCTAGTGGTTCACTAGCAGGGTCTAGTAGGTGGTCCACTGAAGCTTTCTTT. Its protein product is CASGSLAGSSRWSTEAFF. The rearrangement joins TRBV12-5 to TRBJ1-1, with a tentative D call TRBD1 (5 bases). V was shortened by 4 bases and J by 4 bases, with 25 bases between the two germline ends. CDR3 length equals 18 residues. Germline lookup yields CDR1 LGHNT and CDR2 FRNRAP.

This clonotype has just a few counts. The V gene is TRBV15, the J gene TRBJ2-1; TRBD2 aligns across 11 bases. The CDR3 is 18 amino acids. V was clipped by 0 bases and J by 2 bases; unmatched bases: 6. Per germline, CDR1 LNHNV and CDR2 YYDKDF (reference sequence). CDR3 region: CATSRDSELAGAYNEQFF. The CDR3, as DNA: TGTGCCACCAGCAGAGATTCGGAACTAGCGGGAGCCTACAATGAGCAGTTCTTC. The full variable domain, completed using reference TRBV15 and TRBJ2-1, is DAMVIQNPRYQVTQFGKPVTLSCSQTLNHNVMYWYQQKSSQAPKLLFHYYDKDFNNEADTPDNFQSRRPNTSFCFLDIRSPGLGDTAMYLCATSRDSELAGAYNEQFFGPGTRLTVL.

V usage is TRBV9 and J usage is TRBJ2-1; possibly TRBD1 or TRBD2 for D (7 bases each). With 3 bases removed from V and 0 bases from J, the gap between germline ends came to 13 bases. The CDR3 has 16 amino acids. The germline V gene encodes CDR1 SGDLS and CDR2 YYNGEE. The CDR3, as DNA: TGTGCCAGCAGCGCAGGGGGGGACAACTCCTACAATGAGCAGTTCTTC. This sequence encodes CASSAGGDNSYNEQFF.

This clonotype has more than one count but fewer than ten. The V gene is TRBV20-1, the J gene TRBJ2-2; TRBD2 matches at 8 bases. This CDR3 region has 15 residues. The germline gives CDR1 DFQATT, CDR2 SNEGSKA (reference sequence). After removal of 6 bases from V and 3 bases from J, the junction contained 9 bases not matched to a gene. The CDR3: CSAPGGDYYTGELFF. In nucleotides, the CDR3 is TGCAGTGCCCCGGGAGGGGACTACTACACCGGGGAGCTGTTTTTT.

This clonotype was seen a few times. The chain is built from TRBV20-1 and TRBJ1-2; the D is unclear. Looked up from germline, CDR1 is DFQATT and CDR2 is SNEGSKA (reference sequence). CDR3 length equals 13 residues. The CDR3 DNA reads TGCACACCGACACAGCAAACTAACTATGGCTACACCTTC. Translation gives CTPTQQTNYGYTF.

The chain is built from TRBV27 and TRBJ1-5, with D possibly TRBD1 on 5 matching bases. The CDR3 covers 16 residues. V dropped 3 bases and J dropped 3 bases, with 15 bases sitting between them. Germline V gene sequence: CDR1 MNHEY, CDR2 SMNVEV (reference sequence). The CDR3 loop is CASSLSPAGNNQPQHF. The CDR3 DNA sequence: TGTGCCAGCAGTTTGAGCCCCGCAGGGAACAATCAGCCCCAGCATTTT.

V usage is TRBV12-2 and J usage is TRBJ2-3. TRBV12-2 is tagged as a pseudogene. The CDR3 loop spans 14 amino acids. The CDR3 is CASRLSGSADTQYF. CDR3 DNA sequence: TGTGCAAGTAGGCTTAGTGGATCGGCAGATACGCAGTATTTT.

This clonotype showed up many times. DNA of the CDR3: TGTGCCAGCATCGGGACGGAGGGATACACTGAAGCTTTCTTT. The encoded protein is CASIGTEGYTEAFF. The chain uses TRBV12-3 or TRBV12-4 and TRBJ1-1; D is perhaps TRBD1 (5 bases). The V gene lost 7 bases and the J gene lost 3 bases, with 15 bases spanning the gap. This CDR3 region has 14 residues.

The chain recombines TRBV7-9 with TRBJ2-7; 9 bases are a match to TRBD2. The CDR3 extends over 14 amino acids. The germline gives CDR1 SEHNR, CDR2 FQNEAQ (reference sequence). After removal of 1 base from V and 3 bases from J, the junction contained 1 base not matched to a gene. The CDR3 region is CASSLGSGGYEQYF. The CDR3 coding sequence is TGTGCCAGCAGCTTAGGTAGCGGGGGCTACGAGCAGTACTTC.

This clonotype was observed a handful of times. The rearrangement joins TRBV19 to TRBJ1-4, with TRBD1 as a possible D gene (5 bases). CDR1 LNHDA and CDR2 SQIVND come from the germline V gene (reference sequence). CDR3 length: 13 residues. Trimming removed 4 bases from V and 5 bases from J, with 8 bases in between. The CDR3 DNA reads TGTGCCAGTAGTAACGGGGGAAATGAAAAACTGTTTTTT. Translating gives CASSNGGNEKLFF.